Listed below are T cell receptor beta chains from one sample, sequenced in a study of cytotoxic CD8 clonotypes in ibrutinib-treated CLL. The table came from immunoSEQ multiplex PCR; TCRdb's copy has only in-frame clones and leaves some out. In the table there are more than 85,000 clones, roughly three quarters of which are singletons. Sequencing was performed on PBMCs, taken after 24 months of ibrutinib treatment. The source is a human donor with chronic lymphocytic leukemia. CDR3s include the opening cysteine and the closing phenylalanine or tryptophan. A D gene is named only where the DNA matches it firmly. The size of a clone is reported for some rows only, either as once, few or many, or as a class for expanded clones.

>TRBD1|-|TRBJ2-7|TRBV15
TGTGCCACCAGCAGAGATCGGAGACAGGGAGACGAGCAGTACTTC
CATSRDRRQGDEQYF
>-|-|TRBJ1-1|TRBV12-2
TGTGCAAGTCGCTTAGTTTTTGTAGCTTTCTTT
CASRLVFVAFF
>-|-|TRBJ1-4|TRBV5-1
TGCGCCAGCAGCCAGTCAGGGAAAACTAATGAAAAACTGTTTTTT
CASSQSGKTNEKLFF
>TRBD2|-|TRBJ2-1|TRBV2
TGTGCCAGCGGGCGGGGGGGCAACAATGAGCAGTTCTTC
CASGRGGNNEQFF
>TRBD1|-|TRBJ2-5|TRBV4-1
TGCGCCAGCAGCCAGACAGGGTTAGAGACCCAGTACTTC
CASSQTGLETQYF
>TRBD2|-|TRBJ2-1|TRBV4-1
TGCGCCAGCAGCCAAGCCCGGGGGACTATAGCCGACAATGAGCAGTTCTTC
CASSQARGTIADNEQFF
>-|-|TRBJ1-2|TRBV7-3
TGTGCCAGCAGCTTAAAATCCGGGCCATATGGCTACACCTTC
CASSLKSGPYGYTF
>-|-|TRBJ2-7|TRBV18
TGTGCCAGCTCTCCAGGCCGCAGCTCCTACGAGCAGTACTTC
CASSPGRSSYEQYF
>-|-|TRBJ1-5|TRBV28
TGTGCCAGCAGTGCGGGGGGGTTCAATCAGCCCCAGCATTTT
CASSAGGFNQPQHF
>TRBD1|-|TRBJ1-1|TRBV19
TGTGCCAGCCAGGGGGGGGGAACTGAAGCTTTCTTT
CASQGGGTEAFF
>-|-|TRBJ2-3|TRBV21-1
TGTGCCAGCAGCAAGCCCGAGGCGGTGACAGATACGCAGTATTTT
CASSKPEAVTDTQYF
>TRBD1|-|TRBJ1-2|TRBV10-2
TGCGCCAGCAGGGGACAGGGGAGCTATGGCTACACCTTC
CASRGQGSYGYTF
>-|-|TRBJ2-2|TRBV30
TGTGCCTGGATGGGGGCGGTCGACACCGGGGAGCTGTTTTTT
CAWMGAVDTGELFF
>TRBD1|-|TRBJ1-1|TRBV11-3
TGTGCCAGCAGCCCGGGACAGGGGGCGAACACTGAAGCTTTCTTT
CASSPGQGANTEAFF
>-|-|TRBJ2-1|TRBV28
TGTGCCAGCAGTCCTTCCCCGGGAGATGAGCAGTTCTTC
CASSPSPGDEQFF
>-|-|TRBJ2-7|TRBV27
TGTGCCAGCAGTTCAGGCGAGCTCCGCTCCTACGAGCAGTACTTC
CASSSGELRSYEQYF
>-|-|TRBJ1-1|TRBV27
TGTGCCAGCAGTCGCCGACAGCCCATGAACACTGAAGCTTTCTTT
CASSRRQPMNTEAFF
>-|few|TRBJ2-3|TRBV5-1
TGCGCCAGCAGCGCTCTCGGGGGCGGGGGCACAGATACGCAGTATTTT
CASSALGGGGTDTQYF
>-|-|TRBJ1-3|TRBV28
TGTGCCAGCAGCCGCTCCCGCTCTGGAAACACCATATATTTT
CASSRSRSGNTIYF
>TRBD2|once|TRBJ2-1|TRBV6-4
TGTGCCAGCAGGCGGACTAGCGAGTACAATGAGCAGTTCTTC
CASRRTSEYNEQFF
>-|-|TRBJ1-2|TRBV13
TGTGCCAGCAGCTTAACTCACGGAGAATCCTTTAACTATGGCTACACCTTC
CASSLTHGESFNYGYTF
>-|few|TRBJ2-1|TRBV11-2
TGTGCCAGCAGCCCCGAGGGCAGCTCCTACAATGAGCAGTTCTTC
CASSPEGSSYNEQFF
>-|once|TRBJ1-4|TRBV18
TGTGCCAGCTCAGAGAGACAGACGAATGAAAAACTGTTTTTT
CASSERQTNEKLFF
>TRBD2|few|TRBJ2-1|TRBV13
TGTGCCAGCAGCCGGACTAGTAATGAGCAGTTCTTC
CASSRTSNEQFF
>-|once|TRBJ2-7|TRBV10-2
TGCGCCAGCAGCGAACTAGGGCGCGAGCAGTACTTC
CASSELGREQYF
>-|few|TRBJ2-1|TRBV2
TGTGCCAGCATGGTCGGGGCCGGCTCCTACAATGAGCAGTTCTTC
CASMVGAGSYNEQFF
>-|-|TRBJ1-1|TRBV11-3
TGTGCCAGCAGCTTAGGGGGTGCAGGAGAGACTGAAGCTTTCTTT
CASSLGGAGETEAFF
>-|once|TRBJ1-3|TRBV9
TGTGCCAGCAGCGTAGTAGCTGAGGCTGGAAACACCATATATTTT
CASSVVAEAGNTIYF
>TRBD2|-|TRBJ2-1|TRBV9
TGTGCCAGCAGCGCGGGGAGGGGCAATGAGCAGTTCTTC
CASSAGRGNEQFF
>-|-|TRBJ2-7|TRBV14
TGTGCCAGCAGCCAAGTATACGAGCAGTACTTC
CASSQVYEQYF
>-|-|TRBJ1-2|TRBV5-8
TGTGCCAGCAGCTTGGGCCCGTCCCGCTATGGCTACACCTTC
CASSLGPSRYGYTF
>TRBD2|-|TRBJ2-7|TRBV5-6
TGTGCCAGCAGCCAGGGACTAGCGGGAGTCTACGAGCAGTACTTC
CASSQGLAGVYEQYF
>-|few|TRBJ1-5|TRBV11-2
TGTGCCAGCAGCTTAGAGGGAGGGGCGAATCAGCCCCAGCATTTT
CASSLEGGANQPQHF
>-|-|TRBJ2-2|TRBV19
TGTGCCAGTAGTATCCGGGGTGCCTTTGGCACCGGGGAGCTGTTTTTT
CASSIRGAFGTGELFF
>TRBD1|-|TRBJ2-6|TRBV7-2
TGTGCCAGCAGCCCACGGGACAGGGAATTTTCTGGGGCCAACGTCCTGACTTTC
CASSPRDREFSGANVLTF
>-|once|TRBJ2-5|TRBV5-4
TGTGCCAGCAGCTTGGCCAGCCAGGAGACCCAGTACTTC
CASSLASQETQYF
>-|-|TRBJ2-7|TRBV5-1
TGCGCCAGCAGCCTCGACACCGGTCCCTACGAGCAGTACTTC
CASSLDTGPYEQYF
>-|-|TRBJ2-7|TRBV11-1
TGTGCCAGCAGCTTGGAGGTGGCCTACGAGCAGTACTTC
CASSLEVAYEQYF
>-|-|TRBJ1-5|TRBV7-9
TGTGCCAGCAGCGACGACAGAAACAATCAGCCCCAGCATTTT
CASSDDRNNQPQHF
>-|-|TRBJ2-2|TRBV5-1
TGCGCCAGCAGCTTGGGGACCCAGAACACCGGGGAGCTGTTTTTT
CASSLGTQNTGELFF
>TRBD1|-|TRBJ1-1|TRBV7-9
TGTGCCAGCAGCAAGGACAGGCTCAACACTGAAGCTTTCTTT
CASSKDRLNTEAFF
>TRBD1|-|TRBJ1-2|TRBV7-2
TGTGCCAGCAGCATCCGGACAGGGGGTACGAGCTATGGCTACACCTTC
CASSIRTGGTSYGYTF
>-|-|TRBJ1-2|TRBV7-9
TGTGCCAGCAGCTTAAAACCGTCGGGGGGCTATGGCTACACCTTC
CASSLKPSGGYGYTF
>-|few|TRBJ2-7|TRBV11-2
TGTGCCAGCAGCTTATTAGACGCGGAGCAGTACTTC
CASSLLDAEQYF
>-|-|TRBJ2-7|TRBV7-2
TGTGCCAGCAGCCTCCTTCCCCACGAGCAGTACTTC
CASSLLPHEQYF
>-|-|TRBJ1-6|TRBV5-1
TGCGCCAGCAGCTTGCGGCAGGGTAGAGTCGGGAGCTCACCCCTCCACTTT
CASSLRQGRVGSSPLHF
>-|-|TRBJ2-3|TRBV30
TGTGCCTGGGCCGACGGGAGCACAGATACGCAGTATTTT
CAWADGSTDTQYF
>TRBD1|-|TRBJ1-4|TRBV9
TGTGCCAGCAGCCCCGCAGGGGGCGCAACTAATGAAAAACTGTTTTTT
CASSPAGGATNEKLFF